The 4 T cell receptor beta chains listed next were all sequenced from one sample in a study of cytomegalovirus exposure and HLA in healthy donors. Use of 60 Vbeta and 13 Jbeta primers characterized the PCR. Sequencing used immunoSEQ multiplex PCR; TCRdb keeps in-frame clones, though not all of them. The repertoire consists of 170,000 or so clones, with less than 90% occurring once and the leading ten covering about 6.3%. The sequenced sample was PBMCs. All receptors come from a male donor in good health and CMV-seropositive.

V and J are TRBV5-1 and TRBJ2-7; D is possibly TRBD1 (6 bases). The CDR3 has 14 residues. V shed 7 bases and J shed 2 bases, with 16 bases lying between them. Germline loops: CDR1 SGHRS, CDR2 YFSETQ. In nucleotides, the CDR3 is TGCGCCAGCCGACGTGACCAGGGGCCCTACGAGCAGTACTTC. It is translated as CASRRDQGPYEQYF. The full variable domain, its missing parts supplied by reference TRBV5-1 and TRBJ2-7, is KAGVTQTPRYLIKTRGQQVTLSCSPISGHRSVSWYQQTPGQGLQFLFEYFSETQRNKGNFPGRFSGRQFSNSRSEMNVSTLELGDSALYLCASRRDQGPYEQYFGPGTRLTVT.

The rearrangement uses TRBV27 and TRBJ1-5; weak D call: TRBD1 (5 bases). From germline, CDR1 is MNHEY and CDR2 SMNVEV (reference sequence). Between the trimmed V and J ends, which lost 0 bases and 3 bases, there was a span of 9 bases. This CDR3 region has 15 residues. In DNA form, the CDR3 reads TGTGCCAGCAGTTTATCGGGGCTCCTCAATCAGCCCCAGCATTTT. It is translated as CASSLSGLLNQPQHF.

V is TRBV7-2 and J is TRBJ1-5; no reliable D call. The germline V gene encodes CDR1 SGHTA and CDR2 FQGNSA. The CDR3 loop spans 14 amino acids. V was trimmed by 11 bases and J by 5 bases, leaving 19 bases between them. The CDR3 DNA reads as TGTGCCGTTACCGGGAGCCCGGGCGATCAGCCCCAGCATTTT. Encoded protein: CAVTGSPGDQPQHF.

The V and J genes are TRBV20-1 and TRBJ1-2; D gene unclear. The germline V gene has CDR1 DFQATT and CDR2 SNEGSKA (reference sequence). Trimming cost V 7 bases and J 0 bases, with 6 bases left between them. The CDR3 contains 11 residues. The chain's CDR3 is CSGQTNYGYTF. CDR3 coding DNA: TGCAGTGGGCAGACTAACTATGGCTACACCTTC.